A selection of T cell receptor beta chains follows, all from one sample in a study of a mutant IDH1 vaccine in newly diagnosed glioma. Antigens of these TCRs are unknown. TCRdb's copy holds only in-frame clones and misses some; the assay was immunoSEQ multiplex PCR. The repertoire holds just under 70,000 clones, with approximately 81% as singletons. The specimen comprised PBMCs, sampled from a glioma patient whose treatment included an IDH1 peptide vaccine. Source of these receptors: a young man with glioma. Each CDR3 is given with its conserved first and last residue. D genes are given only for firm matches. Expanded clones are given a class, and other clones once, few, many or no size at all.

clone size: .
J gene: TRBJ2-7
V gene: TRBV19
D gene: .
CDR3 DNA: TGTGCCAGTAGTATTGGTCAGGGCTCCTACGAGCAGTACTTC
CDR3 protein: CASSIGQGSYEQYF

clone size: .
J gene: TRBJ2-7
V gene: TRBV18
D gene: .
CDR3 DNA: TGTGCCAGCTCACCGGCAGGGGTTTCCAACGAGCAGTACTTC
CDR3 protein: CASSPAGVSNEQYF

clone size: .
J gene: TRBJ1-1
V gene: TRBV19
D gene: .
CDR3 DNA: TGTGCCAGTAGTATTTCCGGACCAACGAACACTGAAGCTTTCTTT
CDR3 protein: CASSISGPTNTEAFF

clone size: .
J gene: TRBJ2-5
V gene: TRBV2
D gene: .
CDR3 DNA: TGTGCCAGCACTCCACGGGACGGGACACTACAAGAGACCCAGTACTTC
CDR3 protein: CASTPRDGTLQETQYF

clone size: .
J gene: TRBJ2-3
V gene: TRBV19
D gene: .
CDR3 DNA: TGTGCCAGTAGTATCAGGACAGATACGCAGTATTTT
CDR3 protein: CASSIRTDTQYF

clone size: .
J gene: TRBJ1-5
V gene: TRBV18
D gene: .
CDR3 DNA: TGTGCCAGCTCACCGAACAGCCCCCCAGGGCCCCAGCATTTT
CDR3 protein: CASSPNSPPGPQHF

clone size: many
J gene: TRBJ1-6
V gene: TRBV7-9
D gene: .
CDR3 DNA: TGTGCCAGCAGCCCCCGGACGGGCGATTCACCCCTCCACTTT
CDR3 protein: CASSPRTGDSPLHF

clone size: .
J gene: TRBJ1-1
V gene: TRBV5-1
D gene: .
CDR3 DNA: TGCGCCAGCAGCCTCACAGGGTTTGGAACTGAAGCTTTCTTT
CDR3 protein: CASSLTGFGTEAFF

clone size: .
J gene: TRBJ1-5
V gene: TRBV12-5
D gene: .
CDR3 DNA: TGTGCTAGTGGCCTCCAAAATCAGCCCCAGCATTTT
CDR3 protein: CASGLQNQPQHF

clone size: .
J gene: TRBJ1-2
V gene: TRBV9
D gene: .
CDR3 DNA: TGTGCCAGCAGCCCCCGACGGAATACTAACTATGGCTACACCTTC
CDR3 protein: CASSPRRNTNYGYTF

clone size: .
J gene: TRBJ1-2
V gene: TRBV7-9
D gene: .
CDR3 DNA: TGTGCCAGCAGCTTCGACACCCTATACGGTGGCTACACCTTC
CDR3 protein: CASSFDTLYGGYTF

clone size: .
J gene: TRBJ2-5
V gene: TRBV5-1
D gene: TRBD2
CDR3 DNA: TGCGCCAGCAGCGCAAGGGGTCTCGGGAGGGGAGAGACCCAGTACTTC
CDR3 protein: CASSARGLGRGETQYF

clone size: .
J gene: TRBJ2-7
V gene: TRBV5-5
D gene: TRBD2
CDR3 DNA: TGTGCCAGCAGCTTGCAGAGCGGGGGGCTCGAGCAGTACTTC
CDR3 protein: CASSLQSGGLEQYF

clone size: .
J gene: TRBJ1-1
V gene: TRBV4-3
D gene: .
CDR3 DNA: TGCGCCAGCAGCCAAGACGCAGGCAGCAACACTGAAGCTTTCTTT
CDR3 protein: CASSQDAGSNTEAFF

clone size: .
J gene: TRBJ2-5
V gene: TRBV30
D gene: TRBD1
CDR3 DNA: TGTGCCTGGAGTGGGACAGGGGGCATCGGTGAGACCCAGTACTTC
CDR3 protein: CAWSGTGGIGETQYF

clone size: .
J gene: TRBJ2-7
V gene: TRBV19
D gene: .
CDR3 DNA: TGTGCCAGTAGTATAGCGATGACCGGGGGCAGCGAGCAGTACTTC
CDR3 protein: CASSIAMTGGSEQYF

clone size: .
J gene: TRBJ1-1
V gene: TRBV6-4
D gene: TRBD1
CDR3 DNA: TGTGCCAGCAGTGACCGGACAGGAGAAGCTTTCTTT
CDR3 protein: CASSDRTGEAFF

clone size: .
J gene: TRBJ2-7
V gene: TRBV5-8
D gene: TRBD1
CDR3 DNA: TGTGCCAGCAGCAGATCCGGGACAGGAAACCCTAGGGCCTACGAGCAGTACTTC
CDR3 protein: CASSRSGTGNPRAYEQYF

clone size: .
J gene: TRBJ2-3
V gene: TRBV11-2
D gene: TRBD2
CDR3 DNA: TGTGCCAGCAGCTATAGCGGGGGTTCAGATACGCAGTATTTT
CDR3 protein: CASSYSGGSDTQYF

clone size: .
J gene: TRBJ1-1
V gene: TRBV18
D gene: .
CDR3 DNA: TGTGCCAGCTCACCATTGGTTGGGATTGAAGCTTTCTTT
CDR3 protein: CASSPLVGIEAFF

clone size: .
J gene: TRBJ1-5
V gene: TRBV6-1
D gene: .
CDR3 DNA: TGTGCCAGCAGTGAGGGAACAGCCTTCAATCAGCCCCAGCATTTT
CDR3 protein: CASSEGTAFNQPQHF

clone size: .
J gene: TRBJ1-1
V gene: TRBV18
D gene: TRBD1
CDR3 DNA: TGTGCCAGCTCACCCAGTCGGGGACAGGGGGGAAAAACTGAAGCTTTCTTT
CDR3 protein: CASSPSRGQGGKTEAFF

clone size: .
J gene: TRBJ1-1
V gene: TRBV7-9
D gene: TRBD1
CDR3 DNA: TGTGCCAGCAGCCGAGTGGGACAGGGGATGAACACTGAAGCTTTCTTT
CDR3 protein: CASSRVGQGMNTEAFF

clone size: .
J gene: TRBJ2-4
V gene: TRBV2
D gene: .
CDR3 DNA: TGTGCCAGCAGTGATGTCCTAGCCAAAAACATTCAGTACTTC
CDR3 protein: CASSDVLAKNIQYF

clone size: .
J gene: TRBJ1-1
V gene: TRBV6-5
D gene: .
CDR3 DNA: TGTGCCAGCAGTTACGTCGGGGACACTGAAGCTTTCTTT
CDR3 protein: CASSYVGDTEAFF

clone size: .
J gene: TRBJ1-1
V gene: TRBV7-9
D gene: .
CDR3 DNA: TGTGCCAGCAGCTTCCCGGGGAGAGGCGAAGCTTTCTTT
CDR3 protein: CASSFPGRGEAFF

clone size: .
J gene: TRBJ1-5
V gene: TRBV28
D gene: .
CDR3 DNA: TGTGCCAGCAGTTGGAGAAATCAGCCCCAGCATTTT
CDR3 protein: CASSWRNQPQHF

clone size: few
J gene: TRBJ2-3
V gene: TRBV19
D gene: TRBD1
CDR3 DNA: TGTGCCAGTAGTATTGGGGACAGGGGCACAGATACGCAGTATTTT
CDR3 protein: CASSIGDRGTDTQYF

clone size: .
J gene: TRBJ1-6
V gene: TRBV2
D gene: .
CDR3 DNA: TGTGCCAGCAGTATAGACAGTACCTGGAATTCACCCCTCCACTTT
CDR3 protein: CASSIDSTWNSPLHF

clone size: .
J gene: TRBJ2-2
V gene: TRBV29-1
D gene: TRBD1
CDR3 DNA: TGCAGCGTTGGGGGACAGGGGGCGCTAGACACCGGGGAGCTGTTTTTT
CDR3 protein: CSVGGQGALDTGELFF

clone size: .
J gene: TRBJ2-6
V gene: TRBV2
D gene: .
CDR3 DNA: TGTGCCAGCAGTGATGGTGGATCTGGGGCCAACGTCCTGACTTTC
CDR3 protein: CASSDGGSGANVLTF

clone size: .
J gene: TRBJ2-6
V gene: TRBV7-2
D gene: TRBD1
CDR3 DNA: TGTGCCAGCACCTCCCCGGGACAGGGGGGCTCTGGGGCCAACGTCCTGACTTTC
CDR3 protein: CASTSPGQGGSGANVLTF

clone size: .
J gene: TRBJ2-7
V gene: TRBV5-8
D gene: .
CDR3 DNA: TGTGCCAGCAGTTATTTCGAAGGGCAGCTTACCTACGAGCAGTACTTC
CDR3 protein: CASSYFEGQLTYEQYF

clone size: .
J gene: TRBJ2-7
V gene: TRBV18
D gene: .
CDR3 DNA: TGTGCCAGCTCACCTCTACCGGTGAGGGACCTAGGGCACGAGCAGTACTTC
CDR3 protein: CASSPLPVRDLGHEQYF

clone size: .
J gene: TRBJ2-7
V gene: TRBV29-1
D gene: .
CDR3 DNA: TGCAGCGTTGCGTCACAGGGCTACGAGCAGTACTTC
CDR3 protein: CSVASQGYEQYF

clone size: .
J gene: TRBJ2-7
V gene: TRBV6-5
D gene: .
CDR3 DNA: TGTGCCAGCAGCCCCGGCCACTACGAGCAGTACTTC
CDR3 protein: CASSPGHYEQYF

clone size: .
J gene: TRBJ2-2
V gene: TRBV9
D gene: TRBD2
CDR3 DNA: TGTGCCAGCAATCGACTAGCGGGAGGGCCAAACACCGGGGAGCTGTTTTTT
CDR3 protein: CASNRLAGGPNTGELFF

clone size: .
J gene: TRBJ1-2
V gene: TRBV27
D gene: .
CDR3 DNA: TGTGCCAGCAGTTTATCGGGGGGAGAGAACTATGGCTACACCTTC
CDR3 protein: CASSLSGGENYGYTF

clone size: .
J gene: TRBJ2-4
V gene: TRBV2
D gene: .
CDR3 DNA: TGTGCCAGAGGATGGCAGGCCAAAAACATTCAGTACTTC
CDR3 protein: CARGWQAKNIQYF

clone size: .
J gene: TRBJ2-5
V gene: TRBV7-2
D gene: TRBD1
CDR3 DNA: TGTGCCAGCAGCTCCAGACAGGGGATTCCGTTAAAGTACTTC
CDR3 protein: CASSSRQGIPLKYF

clone size: .
J gene: TRBJ2-2
V gene: TRBV7-8
D gene: .
CDR3 DNA: TGTGCCAGCAGCTTAGCGGGGGGCCAGGAGCTGTTTTTT
CDR3 protein: CASSLAGGQELFF

clone size: .
J gene: TRBJ1-1
V gene: TRBV7-9
D gene: .
CDR3 DNA: TGTGCCAGCAGCTTAGGGCAGACTAACATGAACACTGAAGCTTTCTTT
CDR3 protein: CASSLGQTNMNTEAFF

clone size: .
J gene: TRBJ2-5
V gene: TRBV9
D gene: .
CDR3 DNA: TGTGCCAGCAGCGTGCAAGGGGAACGGCAAGAGACCCAGTACTTC
CDR3 protein: CASSVQGERQETQYF

clone size: .
J gene: TRBJ1-5
V gene: TRBV4-3
D gene: .
CDR3 DNA: TGCGCCAGCAGCCAAGAATTCGGCAGGGGCGGTGGGGCCCAGCATTTT
CDR3 protein: CASSQEFGRGGGAQHF

clone size: .
J gene: TRBJ1-2
V gene: TRBV5-6
D gene: .
CDR3 DNA: TGTGCCAGCAGCTTTGGGGGGAAGTATAACTATGGCTACACCTTC
CDR3 protein: CASSFGGKYNYGYTF

clone size: .
J gene: TRBJ1-5
V gene: TRBV7-8
D gene: .
CDR3 DNA: TGTGCCAGCAGCTCAGGGACCGCCTTCGGACAGCCCCAGCATTTT
CDR3 protein: CASSSGTAFGQPQHF

clone size: .
J gene: TRBJ1-1
V gene: TRBV5-1
D gene: .
CDR3 DNA: TGCGCCAGCGGTACAGGGTACACTGAAGCTTTCTTT
CDR3 protein: CASGTGYTEAFF

clone size: few
J gene: TRBJ1-1
V gene: TRBV9
D gene: .
CDR3 DNA: TGTGCCAGCAGCCCTTTACAGGGAGGGGGCACTGAAGCTTTCTTT
CDR3 protein: CASSPLQGGGTEAFF

clone size: .
J gene: TRBJ1-2
V gene: TRBV28
D gene: .
CDR3 DNA: TGTGCCACCTCTGAAGGGGTTGTTGGCAACTATGGCTACACCTTC
CDR3 protein: CATSEGVVGNYGYTF

clone size: few
J gene: TRBJ1-2
V gene: TRBV4-3
D gene: .
CDR3 DNA: TGCGCCAGCAGCCAAGAAGGGCTTTCCCTTTATGGCTACACCTTC
CDR3 protein: CASSQEGLSLYGYTF

clone size: .
J gene: TRBJ2-2
V gene: TRBV10-3
D gene: .
CDR3 DNA: TGTGCCATCAGTGAGCCTCACACCGGGGAGCTGTTTTTT
CDR3 protein: CAISEPHTGELFF

clone size: .
J gene: TRBJ1-1
V gene: TRBV27
D gene: .
CDR3 DNA: TGTGCCAGCAGTTTTCCCGGATCCAGGAACACTGAAGCTTTCTTT
CDR3 protein: CASSFPGSRNTEAFF